This TCR beta chain was obtained from a study of spatial heterogeneity in lung cancer. This clonotype was picked up a small number of times. As yet, its antigen is unknown. The CDR3 covers 15 residues. Trimming left V 3 bases short and J 6 bases short, with 17 bases between. CDR1 is MDHEN and CDR2 is SYDVKM in the germline V gene. The study tagged each TCR cDNA molecule with a unique molecular identifier. Using its own MiXCR run on the 5' RACE reads, TCRdb lists one record per CDR3 protein. The table has around 12,000 distinct CDR3 sequences, approximately 14% seen once; the top ten hold more than 30%. Overall study findings and caveats: Follow-up blood showed ubiquitous expanded tumor TCRs less than blood at resection did.

Time point given: sample taken at primary tumor resection. Whole RNA was taken from tumor, nontumor lung or frozen PBMC; it was then sequenced unsorted. Here the sequenced sample was PBMCs, taken at surgery. The gene calls are TRBV28 and TRBJ1-2; D is ambiguous. This receptor was identified in a male donor with early-stage non-small cell lung cancer. CDR3 in amino acids: CASSFLLLHRDGYTF. DNA of the CDR3: TGTGCCAGCAGTTTTCTCCTCCTACATAGGGATGGCTACACCTTC.